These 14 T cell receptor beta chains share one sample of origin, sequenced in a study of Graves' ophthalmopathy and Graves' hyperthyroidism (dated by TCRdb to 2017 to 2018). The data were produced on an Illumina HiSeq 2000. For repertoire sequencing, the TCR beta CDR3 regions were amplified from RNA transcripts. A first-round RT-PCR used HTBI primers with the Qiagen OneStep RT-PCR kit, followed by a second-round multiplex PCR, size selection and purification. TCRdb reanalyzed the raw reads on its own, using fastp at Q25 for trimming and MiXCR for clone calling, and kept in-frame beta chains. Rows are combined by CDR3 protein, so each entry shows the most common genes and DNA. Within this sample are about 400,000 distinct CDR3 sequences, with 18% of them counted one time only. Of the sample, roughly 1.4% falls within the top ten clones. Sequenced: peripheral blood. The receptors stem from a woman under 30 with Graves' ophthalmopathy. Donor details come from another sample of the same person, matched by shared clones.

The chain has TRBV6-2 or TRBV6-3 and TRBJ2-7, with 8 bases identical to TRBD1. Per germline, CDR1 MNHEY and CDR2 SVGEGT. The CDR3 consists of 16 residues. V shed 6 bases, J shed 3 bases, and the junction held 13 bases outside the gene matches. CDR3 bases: TGTGCCAGCAGCACTGTCGGGACAGGAGGCTACTACGAGCAGTACTTC. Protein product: CASSTVGTGGYYEQYF.

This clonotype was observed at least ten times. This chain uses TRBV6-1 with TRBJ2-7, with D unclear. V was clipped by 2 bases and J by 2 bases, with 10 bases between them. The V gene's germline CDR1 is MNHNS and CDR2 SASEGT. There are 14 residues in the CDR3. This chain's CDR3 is CASSETWVAYEQYF. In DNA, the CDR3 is TGTGCCAGCAGTGAAACCTGGGTAGCCTACGAGCAGTACTTC.

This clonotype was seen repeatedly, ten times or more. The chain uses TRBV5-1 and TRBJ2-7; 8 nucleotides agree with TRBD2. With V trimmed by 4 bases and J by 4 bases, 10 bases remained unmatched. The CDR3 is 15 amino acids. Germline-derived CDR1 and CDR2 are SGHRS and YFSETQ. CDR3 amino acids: CASSHYGGLVYEQYF. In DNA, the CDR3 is TGCGCCAGCAGCCATTACGGGGGACTAGTGTACGAGCAGTACTTC. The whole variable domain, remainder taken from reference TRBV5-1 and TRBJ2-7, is KAGVTQTPRYLIKTRGQQVTLSCSPISGHRSVSWYQQTPGQGLQFLFEYFSETQRNKGNFPGRFSGRQFSNSRSEMNVSTLELGDSALYLCASSHYGGLVYEQYFGPGTRLTVT.

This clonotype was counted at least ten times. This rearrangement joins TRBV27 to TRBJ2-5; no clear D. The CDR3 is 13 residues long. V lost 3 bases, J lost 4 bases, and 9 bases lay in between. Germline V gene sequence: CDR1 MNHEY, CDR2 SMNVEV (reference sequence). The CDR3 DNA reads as TGTGCCAGCAGTTTCATAGGGCGAGAGACCCAGTACTTC. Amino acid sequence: CASSFIGRETQYF.

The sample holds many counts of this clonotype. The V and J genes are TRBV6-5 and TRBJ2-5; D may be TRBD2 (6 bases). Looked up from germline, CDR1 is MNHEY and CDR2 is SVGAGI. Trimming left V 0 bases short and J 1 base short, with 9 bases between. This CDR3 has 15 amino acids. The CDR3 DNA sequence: TGTGCCAGCAGTTACTCTGGAGGGACCCAAGAGACCCAGTACTTC. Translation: CASSYSGGTQETQYF.

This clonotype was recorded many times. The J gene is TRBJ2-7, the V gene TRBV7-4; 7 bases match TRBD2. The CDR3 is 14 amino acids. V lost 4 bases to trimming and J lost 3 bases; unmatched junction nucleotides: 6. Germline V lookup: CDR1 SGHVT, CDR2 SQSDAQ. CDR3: CASSSWGGNYEQYF. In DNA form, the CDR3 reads TGTGCCAGCAGCTCGTGGGGGGGTAACTACGAGCAGTACTTC.

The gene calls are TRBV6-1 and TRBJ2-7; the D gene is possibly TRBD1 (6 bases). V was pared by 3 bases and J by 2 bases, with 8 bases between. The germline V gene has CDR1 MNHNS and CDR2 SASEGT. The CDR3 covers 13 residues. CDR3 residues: CASSERGTYEQYF. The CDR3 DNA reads TGTGCCAGCAGTGAGAGGGGGACCTACGAGCAGTACTTC.

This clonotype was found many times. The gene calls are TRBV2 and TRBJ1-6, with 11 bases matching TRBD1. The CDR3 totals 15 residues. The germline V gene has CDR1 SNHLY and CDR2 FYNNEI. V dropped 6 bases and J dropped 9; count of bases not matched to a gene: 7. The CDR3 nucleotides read TGTGCCAGCAGGAGAGGGACAGGGGGAAGTTCACCCCTCCACTTT. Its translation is CASRRGTGGSSPLHF.

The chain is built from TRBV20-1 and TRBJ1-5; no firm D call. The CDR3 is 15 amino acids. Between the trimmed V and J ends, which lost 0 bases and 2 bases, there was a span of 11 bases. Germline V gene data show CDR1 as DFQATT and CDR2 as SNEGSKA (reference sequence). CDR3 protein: CSARDFSAGNQPQHF. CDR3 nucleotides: TGCAGTGCTAGAGATTTTTCGGCGGGCAATCAGCCCCAGCATTTT.

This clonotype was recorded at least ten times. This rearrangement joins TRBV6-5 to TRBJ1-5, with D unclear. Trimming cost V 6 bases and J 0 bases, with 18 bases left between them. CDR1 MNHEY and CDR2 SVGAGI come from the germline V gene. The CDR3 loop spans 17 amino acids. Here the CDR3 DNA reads TGTGCCAGCAGCTTATACCGCTGGACCCTTAGCAATCAGCCCCAGCATTTT. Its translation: CASSLYRWTLSNQPQHF.

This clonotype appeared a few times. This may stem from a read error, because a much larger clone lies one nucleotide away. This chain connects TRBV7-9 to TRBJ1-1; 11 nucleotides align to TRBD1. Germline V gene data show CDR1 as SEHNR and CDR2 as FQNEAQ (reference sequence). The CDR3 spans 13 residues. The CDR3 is CASSLGQGAESFF. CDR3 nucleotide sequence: TGTGCCAGCAGCCTCGGACAGGGGGCTGAATCTTTCTTT.

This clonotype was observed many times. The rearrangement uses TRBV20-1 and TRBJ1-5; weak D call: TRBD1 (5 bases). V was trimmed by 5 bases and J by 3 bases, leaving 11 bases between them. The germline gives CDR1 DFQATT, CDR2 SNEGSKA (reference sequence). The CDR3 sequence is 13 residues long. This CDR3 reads CSALRDDNQPQHF. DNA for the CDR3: TGCAGTGCTCTCCGGGACGACAATCAGCCCCAGCATTTT.

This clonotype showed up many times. CDR3: CASSLDTETLQETQYF. The CDR3 DNA reads as TGTGCCAGCAGCTTAGACACCGAAACCCTCCAAGAGACCCAGTACTTC. The chain combines TRBV7-2 with TRBJ2-5; no definite D call. This CDR3 contains 16 residues. Between the trimmed V and J ends, which lost 1 base and 1 base, there was a span of 13 bases. Germline V gene lookup returns CDR1 SGHTA and CDR2 FQGNSA.

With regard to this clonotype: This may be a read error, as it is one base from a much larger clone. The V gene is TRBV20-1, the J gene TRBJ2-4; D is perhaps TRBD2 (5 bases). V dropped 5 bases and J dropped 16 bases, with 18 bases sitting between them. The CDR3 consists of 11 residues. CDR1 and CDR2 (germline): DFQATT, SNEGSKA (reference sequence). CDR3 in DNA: TGCAGTGCTTACCAAATACCGGGGTTCTACTTC. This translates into CSAYQIPGFYF.